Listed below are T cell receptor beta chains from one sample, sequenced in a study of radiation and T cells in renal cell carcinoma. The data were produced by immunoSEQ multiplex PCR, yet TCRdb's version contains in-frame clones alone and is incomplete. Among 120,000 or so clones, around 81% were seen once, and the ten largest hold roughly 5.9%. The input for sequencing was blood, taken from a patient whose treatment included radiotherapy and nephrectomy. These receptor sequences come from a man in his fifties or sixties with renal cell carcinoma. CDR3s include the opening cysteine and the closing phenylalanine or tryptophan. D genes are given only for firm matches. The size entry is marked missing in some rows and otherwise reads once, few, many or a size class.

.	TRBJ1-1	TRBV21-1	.	CASSKAGTDNTEAFF
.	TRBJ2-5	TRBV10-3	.	CAISTPTRGQETQYF
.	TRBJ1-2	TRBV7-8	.	CASSLGGIFRTDYGYTF
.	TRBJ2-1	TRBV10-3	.	CAISESRAGGNEQFF
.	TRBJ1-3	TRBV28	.	CASSITGGHTGNTIYF
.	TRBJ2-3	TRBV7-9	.	CASSLETGTQYF
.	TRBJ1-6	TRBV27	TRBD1	CASTTGASYNSPLHF
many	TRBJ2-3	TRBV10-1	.	CASSLGATDTQYF
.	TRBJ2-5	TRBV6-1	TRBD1	CASRAGTGRGETQYF
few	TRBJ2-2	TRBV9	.	CASSVVEDGVPYTGELFF